The entry that follows covers one TCR beta chain sequence. Its specificity is not known. The data belong to a study of OX40 agonist ivuxolimab in advanced cancers. On the study more broadly: The study treated patients with ivuxolimab, an agonistic anti-OX40 (CD134) antibody. Previous treatment with anti-PD-1, anti-PD-L1 or anti-CTLA-4 therapy was allowed; about 40% had received some. Study-level points and caveats: Relative to CD4+ cells, CD8+ T cells on average had more expanded clones.

V lost 2 bases to trimming and J lost 0 bases, with 10 bases between them. CDR3 length equals 14 residues. The germline gives CDR1 GTSNPN, CDR2 SVGIG (reference sequence). Assay: immunoSEQ multiplex PCR; the TCRdb copy retains only in-frame clones and omits some. The table lists tens of thousands of clones, over 90% of them singletons. This TCR came from an adult with an advanced solid tumor such as melanoma, head and neck, liver or kidney cancer. The chain uses TRBV30 and TRBJ1-2; D is undetermined. This sample comprised CD4+ or CD8+ T cells sorted from blood, obtained in a trial of the OX40 agonist ivuxolimab. The CDR3, as DNA: TGTGCCTGGAGTCCAGGCAGTACTAACTATGGCTACACCTTC. Residues: CAWSPGSTNYGYTF.